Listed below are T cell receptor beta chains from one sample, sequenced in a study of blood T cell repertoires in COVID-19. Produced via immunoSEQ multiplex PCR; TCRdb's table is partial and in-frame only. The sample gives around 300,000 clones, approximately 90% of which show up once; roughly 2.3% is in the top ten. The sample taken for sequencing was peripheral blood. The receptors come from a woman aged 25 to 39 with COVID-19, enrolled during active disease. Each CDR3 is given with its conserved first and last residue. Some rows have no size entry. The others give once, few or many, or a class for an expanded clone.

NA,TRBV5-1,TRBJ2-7,CASSLGLAGAYEQYF
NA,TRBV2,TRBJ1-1,CASSETPVNTEAFF
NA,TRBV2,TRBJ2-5,CASSTGLGAGGETQYF
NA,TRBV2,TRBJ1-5,CASSEAYVNQPQHF
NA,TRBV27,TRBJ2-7,CASRGLAGGFAPYEQYF
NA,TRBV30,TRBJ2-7,CAWKYRDRGSYEQYF
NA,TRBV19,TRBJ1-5,CASRQGSQPQHF
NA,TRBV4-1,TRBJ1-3,CASSQDRRVLAGNTIYF
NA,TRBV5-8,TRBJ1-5,CASRGQGAGQPQHF
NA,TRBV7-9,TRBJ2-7,CASSHGHLYEQYF
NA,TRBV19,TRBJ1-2,CASSMQGQLNYGYTF
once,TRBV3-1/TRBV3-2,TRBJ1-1,CASSQGQGYTEAFF
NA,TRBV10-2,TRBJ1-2,CASSESWRVGYGYTF
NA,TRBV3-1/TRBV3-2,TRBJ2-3,CASSQLSGRAVDTQYF
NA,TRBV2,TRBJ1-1,CASSLRGSTEAFF
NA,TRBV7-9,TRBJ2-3,CASSPSPTGGPADTQYF
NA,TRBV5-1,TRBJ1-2,CASSPDRSYGYTF
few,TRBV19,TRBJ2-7,CASSMAGGSYEQYF
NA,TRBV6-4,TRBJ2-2,CAAGGFSRELFF
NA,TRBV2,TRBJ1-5,CACRGETSNQPQHF
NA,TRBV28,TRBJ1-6,CASQGGVSSPLHF
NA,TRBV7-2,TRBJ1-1,CASSLDSRNTEAFF
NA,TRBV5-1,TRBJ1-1,CASRDDPRSEAFF
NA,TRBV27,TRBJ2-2,CASSLSAGADTGELFF
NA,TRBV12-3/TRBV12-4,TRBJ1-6,CASSPGGNSPLHF
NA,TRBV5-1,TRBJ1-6,CASSLRDRGSSNSPLHF
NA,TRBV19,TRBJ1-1,CASSPAGSHEAFF
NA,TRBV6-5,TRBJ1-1,CASPPGGRTEAFF
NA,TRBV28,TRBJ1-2,CASRIRGQPYGYTF
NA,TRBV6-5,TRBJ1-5,CASSYFDREGQPQHF
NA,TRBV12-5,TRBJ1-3,CASGFWVEGVGNTIYF
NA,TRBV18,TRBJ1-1,CASSPLGDSLTEAFF
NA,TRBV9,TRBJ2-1,CASSARGTSSLHEQFF
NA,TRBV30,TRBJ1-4,CAWSPTEGLGRVATNEKLFF
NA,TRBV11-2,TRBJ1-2,CASSLQNYGYTF
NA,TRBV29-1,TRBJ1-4,CSVTGVDNEKLFF
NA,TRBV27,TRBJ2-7,CASSSRTSGRNREQYF
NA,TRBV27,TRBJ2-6,CATRESGANVLTF
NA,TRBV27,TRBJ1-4,CASSSRGANEKLFF
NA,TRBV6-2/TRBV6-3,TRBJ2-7,CASSYSMGGSYEQYF
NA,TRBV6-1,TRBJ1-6,CASSEIPGWSNSPLHF
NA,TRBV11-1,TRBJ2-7,CASSSGQPTGEQYF
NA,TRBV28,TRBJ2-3,CASSLAGDSTDTQYF
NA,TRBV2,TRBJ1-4,CASSGGQSTNEKLFF